This T cell receptor (beta chain) appears in the sequencing data of a study of radiation and T cells in renal cell carcinoma. Findings of the study overall: Dominant CDR3 motifs were more common in irradiated tumors than controls.

The table came from immunoSEQ multiplex PCR; TCRdb's copy has only in-frame clones and leaves some out. This table has 6,000 to 8,000 clones, 65% appearing once. This clone appeared a few times. Its antigen is unidentified. Germline V gene sequence: CDR1 LGHNA, CDR2 YSLEER. This CDR3 contains 15 residues. V lost 0 bases and J 3 bases, leaving 11 bases between the germline ends. Treatment given: treatment-naive control, cytoreductive nephrectomy. Controls were unirradiated tumors from treatment-naive cytoreductive nephrectomy patients. The patient's renal cell carcinoma had clear cell pathology. Sequenced control tumors were from around 10 males and a few females, median age roughly 50.

The sequencing used tumor tissue, collected from a patient whose treatment was nephrectomy without radiotherapy. The chain is built from TRBV4-3 and TRBJ1-2; D not resolved. The TCR originated in an older woman with renal cell carcinoma. The DNA of the CDR3 is TGCGCCAGCAGCCAAGATACGCAGGCAGACTATGGCTACACCTTC. It specifies CASSQDTQADYGYTF.